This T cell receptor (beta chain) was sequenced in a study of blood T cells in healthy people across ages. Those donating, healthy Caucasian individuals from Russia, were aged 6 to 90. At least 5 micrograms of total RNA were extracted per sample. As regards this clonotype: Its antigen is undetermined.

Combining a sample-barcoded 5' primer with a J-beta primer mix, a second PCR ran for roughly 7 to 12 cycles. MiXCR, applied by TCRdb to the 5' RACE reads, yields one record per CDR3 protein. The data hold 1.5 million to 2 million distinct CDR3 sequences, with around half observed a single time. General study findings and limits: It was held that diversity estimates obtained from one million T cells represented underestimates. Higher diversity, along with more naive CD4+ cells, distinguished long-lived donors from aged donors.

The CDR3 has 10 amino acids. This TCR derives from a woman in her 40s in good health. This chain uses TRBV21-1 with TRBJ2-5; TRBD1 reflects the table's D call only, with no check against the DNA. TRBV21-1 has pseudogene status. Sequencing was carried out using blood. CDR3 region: CASSAWTEYF. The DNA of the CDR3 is TGTGCCAGCAGCGCCTGGACAGAGTACTTC.